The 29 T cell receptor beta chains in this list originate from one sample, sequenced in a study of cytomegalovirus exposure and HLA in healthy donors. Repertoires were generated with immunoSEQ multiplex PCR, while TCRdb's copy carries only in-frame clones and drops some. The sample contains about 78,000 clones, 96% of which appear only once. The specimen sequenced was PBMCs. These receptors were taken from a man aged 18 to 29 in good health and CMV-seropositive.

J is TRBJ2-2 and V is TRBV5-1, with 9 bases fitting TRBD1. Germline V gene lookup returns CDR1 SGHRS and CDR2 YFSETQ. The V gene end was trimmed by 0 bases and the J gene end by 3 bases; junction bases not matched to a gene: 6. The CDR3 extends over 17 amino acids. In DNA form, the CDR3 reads TGCGCCAGCAGCTTGGTAGGGACAGGGTTGGACACCGGGGAGCTGTTTTTT. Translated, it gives CASSLVGTGLDTGELFF.

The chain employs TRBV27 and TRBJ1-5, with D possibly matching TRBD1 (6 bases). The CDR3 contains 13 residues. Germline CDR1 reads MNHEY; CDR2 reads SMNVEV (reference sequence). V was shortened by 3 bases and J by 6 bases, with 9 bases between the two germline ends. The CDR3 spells CASSFRGAQPQHF. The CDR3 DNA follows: TGTGCCAGCAGTTTCAGGGGTGCTCAGCCCCAGCATTTT.

This CDR3 is CASSFTRLSDNEQFF. The CDR3 DNA is TGTGCCAGCAGCTTTACGCGGCTCTCTGACAATGAGCAGTTCTTC. The V call is TRBV7-9, the J call TRBJ2-1; no clear D. Per the germline V gene, CDR1 is SEHNR and CDR2 is FQNEAQ (reference sequence). V was cut by 3 bases and J by 5 bases, with 14 bases left in between. This CDR3 has 15 residues.

In nucleotides, the CDR3 is TGTGCCATCAAACCGCCGGGACAGGGATCCCCTCAGTACTTC. Translated, it gives CAIKPPGQGSPQYF. This chain links TRBV6-5 with TRBJ2-5; 9 bases fit TRBD1. This CDR3 spans 14 amino acids. The germline V gene has CDR1 MNHEY and CDR2 SVGAGI. J lost 11 bases, V lost 10 bases, and 17 bases had no gene match.

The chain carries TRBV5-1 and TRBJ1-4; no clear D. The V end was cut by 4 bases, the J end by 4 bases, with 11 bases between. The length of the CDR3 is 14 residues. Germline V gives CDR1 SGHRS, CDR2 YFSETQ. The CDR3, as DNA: TGCGCCAGCAGCCCCTATGGAGGTAATGAAAAACTGTTTTTT. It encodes CASSPYGGNEKLFF.

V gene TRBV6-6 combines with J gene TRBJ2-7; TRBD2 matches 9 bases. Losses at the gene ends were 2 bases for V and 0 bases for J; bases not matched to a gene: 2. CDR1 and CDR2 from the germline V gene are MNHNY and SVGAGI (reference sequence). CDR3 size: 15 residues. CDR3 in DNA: TGTGCCAGCAGTTACCTAGCGGGGAGCTCCTACGAGCAGTACTTC. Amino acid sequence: CASSYLAGSSYEQYF.

The CDR3 protein is CAWSEGDGNTIYF. CDR3 in DNA: TGTGCCTGGAGTGAGGGGGACGGAAACACCATATATTTT. The chain carries TRBV30 and TRBJ1-3, with D perhaps TRBD1 (6 bases). Deletions cut 1 base from V and 4 bases from J, with 8 bases between. Germline lookup yields CDR1 GTSNPN and CDR2 SVGIG (reference sequence). CDR3 length equals 13 residues. The whole variable domain, remainder taken from reference TRBV30 and TRBJ1-3, is SQTIHQWPATLVQPVGSPLSLECTVEGTSNPNLYWYRQAAGRGLQLLFYSVGIGQISSEVPQNLSASRPQDRQFILSSKKLLLSDSGFYLCAWSEGDGNTIYFGEGSWLTVV.

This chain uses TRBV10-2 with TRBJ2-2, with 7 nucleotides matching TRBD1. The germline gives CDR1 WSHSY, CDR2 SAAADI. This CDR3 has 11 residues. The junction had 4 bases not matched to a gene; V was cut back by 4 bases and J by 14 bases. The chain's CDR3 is CASSGDRALFF. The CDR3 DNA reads TGCGCCAGCAGTGGTGACAGGGCCCTGTTTTTT.

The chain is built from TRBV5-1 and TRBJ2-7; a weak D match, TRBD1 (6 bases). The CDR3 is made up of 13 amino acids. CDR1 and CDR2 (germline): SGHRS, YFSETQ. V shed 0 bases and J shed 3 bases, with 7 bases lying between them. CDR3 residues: CASSLDRDYEQYF. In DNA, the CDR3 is TGCGCCAGCAGCTTGGACAGGGACTACGAGCAGTACTTC.

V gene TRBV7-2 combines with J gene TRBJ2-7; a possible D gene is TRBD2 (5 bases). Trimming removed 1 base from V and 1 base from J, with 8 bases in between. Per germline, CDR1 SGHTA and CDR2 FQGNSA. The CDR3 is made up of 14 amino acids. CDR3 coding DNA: TGTGCCAGCAGCTTAGGGAGCGGTTCCTACGAGCAGTACTTC. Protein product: CASSLGSGSYEQYF.

This CDR3 reads CASSPGSGRYTYEQYF. In nucleotides, the CDR3 is TGTGCCAGCAGTCCGGGGAGCGGGAGGTATACCTACGAGCAGTACTTC. The chain combines TRBV27 with TRBJ2-7; 9 bases agree with TRBD2. After removal of 5 bases from V and 2 bases from J, the junction contained 10 bases not matched to a gene. This CDR3 contains 16 residues. CDR1 is MNHEY and CDR2 is SMNVEV in the germline V gene (reference sequence).

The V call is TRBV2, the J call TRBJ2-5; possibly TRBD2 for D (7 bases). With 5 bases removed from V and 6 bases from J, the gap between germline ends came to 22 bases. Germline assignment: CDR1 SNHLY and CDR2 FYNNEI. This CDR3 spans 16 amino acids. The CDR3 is CASSFIGLGGIKTQYF. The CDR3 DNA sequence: TGTGCCAGCAGTTTCATCGGACTAGGGGGGATTAAGACCCAGTACTTC.

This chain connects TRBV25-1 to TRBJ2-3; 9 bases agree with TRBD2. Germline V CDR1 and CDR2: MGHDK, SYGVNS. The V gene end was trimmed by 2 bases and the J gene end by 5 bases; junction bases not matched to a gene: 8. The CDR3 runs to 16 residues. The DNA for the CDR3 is TGTGCCAGCAGTGAAGGGGTAGCGGGAGTTAAAGATACGCAGTATTTT. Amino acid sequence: CASSEGVAGVKDTQYF.

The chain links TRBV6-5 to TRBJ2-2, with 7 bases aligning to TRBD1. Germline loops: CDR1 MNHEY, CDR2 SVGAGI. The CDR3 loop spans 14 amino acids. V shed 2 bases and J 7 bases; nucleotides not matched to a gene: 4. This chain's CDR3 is CASSYGQGDGELFF. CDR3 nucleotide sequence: TGTGCCAGCAGTTACGGCCAGGGGGACGGGGAGCTGTTTTTT.

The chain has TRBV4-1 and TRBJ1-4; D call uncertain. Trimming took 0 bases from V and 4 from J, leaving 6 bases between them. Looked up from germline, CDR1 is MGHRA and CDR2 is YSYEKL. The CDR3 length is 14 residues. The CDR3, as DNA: TGCGCCAGCAGCCAAGACAACGGTAATGAAAAACTGTTTTTT. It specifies CASSQDNGNEKLFF.

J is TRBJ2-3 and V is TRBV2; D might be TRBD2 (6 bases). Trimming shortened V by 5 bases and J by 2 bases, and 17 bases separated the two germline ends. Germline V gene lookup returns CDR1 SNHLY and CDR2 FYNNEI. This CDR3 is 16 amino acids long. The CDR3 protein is CASSSWREKHTDTQYF. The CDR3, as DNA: TGTGCCAGCAGTTCATGGAGGGAGAAACACACAGATACGCAGTATTTT.

CDR3 in DNA: TGTGCCAGCAGTCCCGGAACTTCGGGACTAGACCAAGAGACCCAGTACTTC. Translating gives CASSPGTSGLDQETQYF. The V call is TRBV28, the J call TRBJ2-5; 8 nucleotides agree with TRBD2. The CDR3 consists of 17 residues. Germline CDR1 and CDR2: MDHEN and SYDVKM. V lost 5 bases, J lost 0 bases, and 11 bases stayed unmatched.

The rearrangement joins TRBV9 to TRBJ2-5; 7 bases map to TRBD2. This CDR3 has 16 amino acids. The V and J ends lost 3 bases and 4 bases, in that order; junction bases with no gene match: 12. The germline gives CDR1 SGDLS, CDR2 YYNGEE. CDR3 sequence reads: CASSGTAGGSAETQYF. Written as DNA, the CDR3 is TGTGCCAGCAGCGGGACGGCTGGCGGGAGTGCAGAGACCCAGTACTTC.

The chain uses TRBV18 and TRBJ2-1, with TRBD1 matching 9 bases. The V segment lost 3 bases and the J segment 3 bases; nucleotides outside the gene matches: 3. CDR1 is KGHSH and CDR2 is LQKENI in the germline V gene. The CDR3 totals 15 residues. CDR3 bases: TGTGCCAGCTCACCCGGACAGGGGCTCTACAATGAGCAGTTCTTC. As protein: CASSPGQGLYNEQFF.

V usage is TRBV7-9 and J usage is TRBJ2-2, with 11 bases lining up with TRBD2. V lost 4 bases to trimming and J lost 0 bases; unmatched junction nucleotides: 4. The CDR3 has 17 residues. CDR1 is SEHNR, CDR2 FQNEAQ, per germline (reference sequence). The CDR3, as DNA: TGTGCCAGCAGCTCACGACTAGCGGGATCGAACACCGGGGAGCTGTTTTTT. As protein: CASSSRLAGSNTGELFF. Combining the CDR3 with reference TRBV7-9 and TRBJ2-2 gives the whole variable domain DTGVSQNPRHKITKRGQNVTFRCDPISEHNRLYWYRQTLGQGPEFLTYFQNEAQLEKSRLLSDRFSAERPKGSFSTLEIQRTEQGDSAMYLCASSSRLAGSNTGELFFGEGSRLTVL.

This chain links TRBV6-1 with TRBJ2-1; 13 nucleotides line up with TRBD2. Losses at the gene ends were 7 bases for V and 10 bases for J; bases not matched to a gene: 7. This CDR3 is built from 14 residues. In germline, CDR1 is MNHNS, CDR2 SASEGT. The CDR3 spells CASTKGLAGLEQFF. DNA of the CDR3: TGTGCCAGCACTAAGGGACTAGCGGGACTGGAGCAGTTCTTC.

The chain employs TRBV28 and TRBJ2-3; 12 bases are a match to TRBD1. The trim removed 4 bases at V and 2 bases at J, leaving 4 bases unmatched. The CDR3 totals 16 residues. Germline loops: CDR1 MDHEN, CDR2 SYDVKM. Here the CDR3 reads CASSSGTGGDTDTQYF. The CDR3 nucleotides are TGTGCCAGCAGTTCCGGGACAGGGGGCGACACAGATACGCAGTATTTT.

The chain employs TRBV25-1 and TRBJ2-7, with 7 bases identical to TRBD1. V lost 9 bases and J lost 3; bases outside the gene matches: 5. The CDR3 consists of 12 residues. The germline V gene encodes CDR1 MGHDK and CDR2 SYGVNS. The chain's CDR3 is CASGDRSYEQYF. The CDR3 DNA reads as TGTGCCAGTGGGGACAGAAGCTACGAGCAGTACTTC.

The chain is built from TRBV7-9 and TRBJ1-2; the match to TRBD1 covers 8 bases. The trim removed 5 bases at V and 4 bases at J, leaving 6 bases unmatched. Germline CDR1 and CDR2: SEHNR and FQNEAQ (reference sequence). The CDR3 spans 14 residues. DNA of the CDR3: TGTGCCAGCAGCCTTCGGACAGGGCTCTATGGCTACACCTTC. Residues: CASSLRTGLYGYTF.

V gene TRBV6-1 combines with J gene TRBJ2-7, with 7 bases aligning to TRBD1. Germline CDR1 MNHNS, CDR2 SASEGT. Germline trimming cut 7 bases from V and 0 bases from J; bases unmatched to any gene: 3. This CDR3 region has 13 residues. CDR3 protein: CASKGQPSYEQYF. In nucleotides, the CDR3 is TGTGCCAGCAAGGGACAGCCCTCCTACGAGCAGTACTTC.

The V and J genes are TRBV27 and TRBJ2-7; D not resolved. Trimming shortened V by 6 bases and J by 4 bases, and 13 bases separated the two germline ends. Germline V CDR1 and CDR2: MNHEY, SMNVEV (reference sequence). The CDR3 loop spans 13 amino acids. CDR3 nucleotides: TGTGCCAGCAGCGAAAATGGCCAGTACGAGCAGTACTTC. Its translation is CASSENGQYEQYF.

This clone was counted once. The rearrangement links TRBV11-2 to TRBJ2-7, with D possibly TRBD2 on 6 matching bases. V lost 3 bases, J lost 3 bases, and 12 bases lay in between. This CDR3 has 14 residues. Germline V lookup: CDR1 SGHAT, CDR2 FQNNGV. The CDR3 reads CASSLGLRLYEQYF. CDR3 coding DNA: TGTGCCAGCAGCTTGGGACTTCGCCTCTACGAGCAGTACTTC.

The CDR3 protein is CASSSQGRGMNTEAFF. DNA for the CDR3: TGTGCCAGCAGCTCCCAGGGGAGGGGGATGAACACTGAAGCTTTCTTT. The chain is built from TRBV7-3 and TRBJ1-1; possible D gene TRBD1, 6 bases. V shed 4 bases and J shed 0 bases, with 15 bases lying between them. CDR1 is SGHTA and CDR2 is FQGTGA in the germline V gene. This CDR3 has 16 residues.

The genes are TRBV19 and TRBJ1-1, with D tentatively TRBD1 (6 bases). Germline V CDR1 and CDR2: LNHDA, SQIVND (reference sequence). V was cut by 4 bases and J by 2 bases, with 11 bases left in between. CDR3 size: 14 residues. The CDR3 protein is CASSKWTVNTEAFF. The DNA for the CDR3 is TGTGCCAGTAGTAAGTGGACAGTTAACACTGAAGCTTTCTTT.